This T cell receptor (beta chain) was sequenced during a study of response to subunit inactivated influenza vaccine. Whole-study findings and limits: Only a handful of new T cells, the authors suggested, are recruited with each seasonal influenza vaccination.

This clonotype was observed many times. Its matching antigen is unknown. TCRdb redid the calling of the RT-PCR reads with MiXCR, one entry per CDR3 protein. The sample has about 780,000 distinct CDR3 sequences; 15% to 20% are singletons. This TCR was sampled from a man aged 45 to 65 who received an inactivated influenza vaccine. Sample: PBMCs from blood, taken about 5 days after vaccination.

The CDR3 bases are TGCGCCAGCAGCCCAACGGACAGGGCCAAAAACATTCAGTACTTC. Its translation is CASSPTDRAKNIQYF. The chain recombines TRBV5-1 with TRBJ2-4, with TRBD1 identical over 7 bases. Germline CDR1 and CDR2: SGHRS and YFSETQ. The CDR3 runs to 15 residues. The V gene end was trimmed by 4 bases and the J gene end by 1 base; junction bases not matched to a gene: 5.